These 15 T cell receptor beta chains were all obtained from the same sample, sequenced in a study of OX40 agonist ivuxolimab in advanced cancers. The data were produced by immunoSEQ multiplex PCR, yet TCRdb's version contains in-frame clones alone and is incomplete. The sample has roughly 76,000 clones, around 85% seen once. Sequenced here: CD4+ or CD8+ T cells sorted from blood, sampled in a trial of the OX40 agonist ivuxolimab. These receptors originate from an adult with an advanced solid tumor such as melanoma, head and neck, liver or kidney cancer.

The gene calls are TRBV28 and TRBJ1-3, with 7 bases aligning to TRBD1. The CDR3 length is 11 residues. With V trimmed by 6 bases and J by 10 bases, 3 bases remained unmatched. In germline, CDR1 is MDHEN, CDR2 SYDVKM. This chain's CDR3 is CASSDRATIYF. CDR3 nucleotides: TGTGCCAGCAGCGACAGGGCTACCATATATTTT.

The chain links TRBV7-3 to TRBJ2-5; D gene uncertain. Between the trimmed V and J ends, which lost 0 bases and 1 base, there was a span of 9 bases. The CDR3 totals 15 residues. Germline V gives CDR1 SGHTA, CDR2 FQGTGA. CDR3 in amino acids: CASSLTSSLQETQYF. DNA for the CDR3: TGTGCCAGCAGCTTAACGAGCAGTCTCCAAGAGACCCAGTACTTC.

The chain employs TRBV2 and TRBJ1-3, with 8 bases aligning to TRBD1. V was clipped by 8 bases and J by 4 bases; unmatched bases: 4. The CDR3 consists of 13 residues. The germline V gene has CDR1 SNHLY and CDR2 FYNNEI. In DNA, the CDR3 is TGTGCCAGCCGAACAGGGGGAGGAAACACCATATATTTT. Amino acid sequence: CASRTGGGNTIYF.

V gene TRBV18 combines with J gene TRBJ1-2; tentatively, D is TRBD1 (5 bases). The germline V gene encodes CDR1 KGHSH and CDR2 LQKENI. V was cut by 5 bases and J by 2 bases, with 12 bases left in between. This CDR3 is built from 14 residues. CDR3 residues: CASSSGLTNYGYTF. The CDR3 DNA is TGTGCCAGCTCATCGGGACTGACCAACTATGGCTACACCTTC. Together with reference TRBV18 and TRBJ1-2, the CDR3 gives the full variable domain: NAGVMQNPRHLVRRRGQEARLRCSPMKGHSHVYWYRQLPEEGLKFMVYLQKENIIDESGMPKERFSAEFPKEGPSILRIQQVVRGDSAAYFCASSSGLTNYGYTFGSGTRLTVV.

This chain uses TRBV5-1 with TRBJ2-4, with 7 bases identical to TRBD1. The CDR3 sequence is 16 residues long. Trimming took 0 bases from V and 3 from J; bases not matched to a gene: 6. CDR1 and CDR2 from the germline V gene are SGHRS and YFSETQ. CDR3 coding DNA: TGCGCCAGCAGCTTGGGGGACAGTTTTGGCAAAAACATTCAGTACTTC. As protein: CASSLGDSFGKNIQYF.

J is TRBJ2-1 and V is TRBV7-3; D is undetermined. CDR3 length: 16 residues. Germline V gene lookup returns CDR1 SGHTA and CDR2 FQGTGA. Trimming shortened V by 1 base and J by 0 bases, and 10 bases separated the two germline ends. As DNA, the CDR3 is TGTGCCAGCAGCTTAAACGGCGGAAGCTCCTACAATGAGCAGTTCTTC. This translates into CASSLNGGSSYNEQFF.

Comments on this clone: The sample carries other DNA sequences with the same CDR3. The rearrangement links TRBV6-5 to TRBJ2-1, with a possible D match to TRBD2 (5 bases). CDR1 and CDR2 (germline): MNHEY, SVGAGI. Trimming took off 2 bases at V and 4 bases at J, with 6 bases between the two ends. The CDR3 runs 13 residues. In nucleotides, the CDR3 is TGTGCCAGCAGTTACGGCGGGTACAATGAGCAGTTCTTC. Protein: CASSYGGYNEQFF.

This clone was detected a few times. This chain uses TRBV19 with TRBJ1-2; 8 positions agree with TRBD1. V trimming: 4 bases; J trimming: 3 bases; junction bases outside the gene matches: 7. The germline V gene has CDR1 LNHDA and CDR2 SQIVND (reference sequence). CDR3 length: 15 residues. CDR3 DNA sequence: TGTGCCAGTAGTACCTTCCAGGGGGCGGACTATGGCTACACCTTC. Its translation is CASSTFQGADYGYTF.

The chain has TRBV11-2 and TRBJ2-3, with D maybe TRBD2 (6 bases). Trimming took 1 base from V and 1 from J, leaving 12 bases between them. The CDR3 covers 16 residues. The germline gives CDR1 SGHAT, CDR2 FQNNGV. The CDR3 coding sequence is TGTGCCAGCAGCTTAGCCAGACTAGGGGGCACAGATACGCAGTATTTT. Its translation is CASSLARLGGTDTQYF.

This clone was seen a few times. This chain connects TRBV7-7 to TRBJ2-2; 14 bases line up with TRBD2. This CDR3 is built from 17 residues. Germline assignment: CDR1 SSHAT and CDR2 FNYEAQ (reference sequence). V gave up 4 bases and J gave up 6 bases; unmatched junction bases: 7. CDR3 protein: CASSYGTSGSGAGELFF. The CDR3 nucleotides are TGTGCCAGCAGCTACGGGACTAGCGGGAGTGGAGCCGGGGAGCTGTTTTTT.

The chain carries TRBV9 and TRBJ1-2; no reliable D call. The length of the CDR3 is 10 residues. Trimming removed 4 bases at V and 8 bases at J, with 6 bases between. CDR1 is SGDLS, CDR2 YYNGEE, per germline. The CDR3 is CASSTRGYTF. The CDR3 bases are TGTGCCAGCAGCACCCGAGGCTACACCTTC. Drawing the rest from reference TRBV9 and TRBJ1-2, the complete variable domain is DSGVTQTPKHLITATGQRVTLRCSPRSGDLSVYWYQQSLDQGLQFLIQYYNGEERAKGNILERFSAQQFPDLHSELNLSSLELGDSALYFCASSTRGYTFGSGTRLTVV.

V usage is TRBV7-9 and J usage is TRBJ1-4; D remains unclear. Trimming removed 5 bases from V and 7 bases from J, with 23 bases in between. Germline V CDR1 and CDR2: SEHNR, FQNEAQ (reference sequence). CDR3 size: 17 residues. The CDR3 region is CASSLTGPAGWSEKLFF. DNA of the CDR3: TGTGCCAGCAGCCTAACTGGCCCAGCAGGTTGGAGTGAAAAACTGTTTTTT.

This clone occurred once. At one end the junction does not follow the germline gene, possibly because of a read error. The J gene is TRBJ1-3, the V gene TRBV18; D is ambiguous. Germline loops: CDR1 KGHSH, CDR2 LQKENI. The CDR3 spans 12 residues. CDR3 residues: CASSPTAEGSLF. DNA of the CDR3: TGTGCCAGCTCACCGACCGCCGAAGGTTCCCTTTTT. The whole variable domain, remainder taken from reference TRBV18 and TRBJ1-3, is NAGVMQNPRHLVRRRGQEARLRCSPMKGHSHVYWYRQLPEEGLKFMVYLQKENIIDESGMPKERFSAEFPKEGPSILRIQQVVRGDSAAYFCASSPTAEGSLFGEGSWLTVV.

The chain has TRBV2 and TRBJ2-1; D uncertain. This CDR3 has 13 amino acids. Between the trimmed V and J ends, which lost 9 bases and 7 bases, there was a span of 16 bases. The V gene's germline CDR1 is SNHLY and CDR2 FYNNEI. CDR3 bases: TGTGCCAGATTAAGTACTCAGGAGAATGAGCAGTTCTTC. It yields the protein CARLSTQENEQFF.

The chain combines TRBV7-9 with TRBJ1-2; D call uncertain. V was pared by 2 bases and J by 4 bases, with 14 bases between. CDR3 length equals 15 residues. From germline, CDR1 is SEHNR and CDR2 FQNEAQ (reference sequence). Here the CDR3 DNA reads TGTGCCAGCAGCTTATCGACCCTCCCCCCCTATGGCTACACCTTC. Protein sequence: CASSLSTLPPYGYTF. Full variable domain (outside the CDR3, taken from reference TRBV7-9 and TRBJ1-2): DTGVSQNPRHKITKRGQNVTFRCDPISEHNRLYWYRQTLGQGPEFLTYFQNEAQLEKSRLLSDRFSAERPKGSFSTLEIQRTEQGDSAMYLCASSLSTLPPYGYTFGSGTRLTVV.